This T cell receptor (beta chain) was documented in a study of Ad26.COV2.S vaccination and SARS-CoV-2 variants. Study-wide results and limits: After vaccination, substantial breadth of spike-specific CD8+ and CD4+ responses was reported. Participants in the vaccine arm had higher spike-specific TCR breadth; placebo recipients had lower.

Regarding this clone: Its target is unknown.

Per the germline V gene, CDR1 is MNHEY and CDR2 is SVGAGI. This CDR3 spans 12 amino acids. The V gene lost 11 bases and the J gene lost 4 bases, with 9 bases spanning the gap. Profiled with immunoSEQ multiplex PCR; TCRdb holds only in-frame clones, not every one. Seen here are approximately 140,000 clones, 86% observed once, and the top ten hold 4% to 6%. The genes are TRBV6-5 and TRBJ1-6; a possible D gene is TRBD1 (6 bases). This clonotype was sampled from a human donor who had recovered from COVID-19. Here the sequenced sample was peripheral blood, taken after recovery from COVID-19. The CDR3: CAGGPYNSPLHF. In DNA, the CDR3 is TGTGCCGGGGGCCCTTATAATTCACCCCTCCACTTT.